This T cell receptor (beta chain) is drawn from a study of CD8 T cells in Susac syndrome. Study conclusions and caveats: Acknowledgment was made by the study that its TCR sequencing and HLA analysis involved a relatively small number of individuals.

Reverse transcription of 0.5 to 1 ug RNA used random hexamers. The amplification used immunoSEQ multiplex PCR on TCR beta CDR3; it spanned 54 Vbeta and 13 Jbeta. TCRdb ran MiXCR on the immunoSEQ multiplex PCR reads and lists one entry per CDR3 protein. Of 250,000 to 300,000 distinct CDR3 sequences detected, 70% to 90% appear once; the ten largest clones hold approximately 0.11%. Sequencing of TCR beta, carried out with a high-throughput approach, was applied to CD8+ and CD4+ T cells from the blood. The multiple sclerosis control group comprised treatment-naive patients with stable or active relapsing-remitting disease. For this clonotype: What it binds is not known.

Germline V gene sequence: CDR1 KGHSH, CDR2 LQKENI. This CDR3 comprises 15 residues. After removal of 4 bases from V and 6 bases from J, the junction contained 6 bases not matched to a gene. The TCR was taken from a human donor with multiple sclerosis. What was sequenced was CD8+ T cells from PBMCs. The V gene is TRBV18, the J gene TRBJ2-1, with 10 bases aligning to TRBD2. DNA of the CDR3: TGTGCCAGCTCACTCGAGCGGGAGGGCAGCAATGAGCAGTTCTTC. The encoded protein is CASSLEREGSNEQFF.